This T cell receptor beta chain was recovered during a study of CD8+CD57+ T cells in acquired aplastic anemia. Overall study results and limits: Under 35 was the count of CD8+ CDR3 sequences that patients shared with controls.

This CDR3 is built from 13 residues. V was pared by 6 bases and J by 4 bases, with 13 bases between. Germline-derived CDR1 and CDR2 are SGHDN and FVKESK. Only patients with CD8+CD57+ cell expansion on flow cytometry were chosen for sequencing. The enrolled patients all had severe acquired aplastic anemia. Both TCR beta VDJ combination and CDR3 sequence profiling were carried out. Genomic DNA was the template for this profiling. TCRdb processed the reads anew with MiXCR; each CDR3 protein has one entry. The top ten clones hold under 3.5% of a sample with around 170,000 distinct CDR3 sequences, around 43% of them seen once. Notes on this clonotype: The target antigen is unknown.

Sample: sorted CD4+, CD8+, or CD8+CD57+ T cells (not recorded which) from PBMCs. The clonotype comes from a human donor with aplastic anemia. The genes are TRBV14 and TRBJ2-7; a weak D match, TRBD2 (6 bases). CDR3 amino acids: CASSMGGMYEQYF. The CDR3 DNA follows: TGTGCCAGCAGTATGGGGGGTATGTACGAGCAGTACTTC.